These 20 T cell receptor beta chains originate from one sample sequenced in a study of cytomegalovirus exposure and HLA in healthy donors. The PCR had 60 Vbeta and 13 Jbeta primers. Sequencing used immunoSEQ multiplex PCR; TCRdb keeps in-frame clones, though not all of them. The data hold fewer than 150,000 clones, with 65% to 85% observed a single time. The sequenced material came from PBMCs. All receptors derive from a man in his forties or fifties in good health and CMV-seronegative.

This rearrangement joins TRBV27 to TRBJ1-1; 9 bases are shared with TRBD1. Trimming cost V 4 bases and J 4 bases; bases outside gene matches: 4. Germline loops: CDR1 MNHEY, CDR2 SMNVEV (reference sequence). The CDR3 is 14 amino acids. CDR3 amino acids: CASSSGQGVTEAFF. The CDR3 coding sequence is TGTGCCAGCAGTTCGGGACAGGGTGTCACTGAAGCTTTCTTT.

V gene TRBV4-3 combines with J gene TRBJ2-3; 8 nucleotides line up with TRBD2. This CDR3 spans 20 amino acids. The V segment lost 0 bases and the J segment 3 bases; nucleotides outside the gene matches: 17. Looked up from germline, CDR1 is LGHNA and CDR2 is YSLEER. The CDR3 loop is CASSQEASLAGKGGTDTQYF. The CDR3, as DNA: TGCGCCAGCAGCCAAGAAGCCTCCTTAGCGGGAAAGGGGGGAACAGATACGCAGTATTTT.

To note about this clone: Other DNA sequences from this sample encode an identical CDR3 as well. This chain links TRBV6-5 with TRBJ1-2; TRBD1 is a possible D gene (5 bases). V gave up 0 bases and J gave up 2 bases, with 7 bases separating them. The CDR3 is 14 amino acids. Germline V gene data show CDR1 as MNHEY and CDR2 as SVGAGI. DNA of the CDR3: TGTGCCAGCAGTTACTCAGCAGGGAACTATGGCTACACCTTC. Protein product: CASSYSAGNYGYTF.

The chain combines TRBV29-1 with TRBJ1-1; no clear D. There are 12 residues in the CDR3. Deletions cut 5 bases from V and 9 bases from J, with 16 bases between. Germline V lookup: CDR1 SQVTM, CDR2 ANQGSEA. The CDR3 protein is CSVKNPGGQAFF. The CDR3 DNA sequence: TGCAGCGTTAAAAACCCGGGAGGTCAAGCTTTCTTT. Supplemented by reference TRBV29-1 and TRBJ1-1, the full variable domain reads SAVISQKPSRDICQRGTSLTIQCQVDSQVTMMFWYRQQPGQSLTLIATANQGSEATYESGFVIDKFPISRPNLTFSTLTVSNMSPEDSSIYLCSVKNPGGQAFFGQGTRLTVV.

CDR3 coding DNA: TGTGCCAGCGGACAGGGCACCGAGACCCAGTACTTC. It encodes CASGQGTETQYF. This chain joins TRBV27 and TRBJ2-5; 8 nucleotides align to TRBD1. CDR1 is MNHEY and CDR2 is SMNVEV in the germline V gene (reference sequence). CDR3 length: 12 residues. The V and J ends lost 8 bases and 5 bases, in that order; junction bases with no gene match: 4.

V gene TRBV2 combines with J gene TRBJ1-1, with D possibly matching TRBD1 (6 bases). The CDR3 is made up of 18 amino acids. V was shortened by 3 bases and J by 2 bases, with 22 bases between the two germline ends. CDR1 is SNHLY and CDR2 is FYNNEI in the germline V gene. CDR3 in amino acids: CASSDPLAQGRGNTEAFF. The CDR3 nucleotides read TGTGCCAGCAGTGACCCCCTTGCACAGGGCAGGGGAAACACTGAAGCTTTCTTT.

The table lists this clone with a few counts. Sequence at one end of the junction differs from germline and may be a read error. The same CDR3 is also encoded by other DNA sequences in this sample. This rearrangement joins TRBV7-7 to TRBJ2-5, with 12 bases identical to TRBD2. There are 17 residues in the CDR3. The germline CDR1 and CDR2 sequences are SSHAT and FNYEAQ (reference sequence). The CDR3 region is CASSLVASGGARETQYF. Here the CDR3 DNA reads TGTGCTAGCAGCTTAGTGGCTAGCGGGGGGGCGAGAGAGACCCAGTACTTC.

The CDR3 DNA is TGCGCCAGCAGCTTGTACGCGGGGACGAACACTGAAGCTTTCTTT. This codes for CASSLYAGTNTEAFF. V and J are TRBV5-1 and TRBJ1-1; tentative D call: TRBD1 (5 bases). V was trimmed by 1 base and J by 1 base, leaving 11 bases between them. The CDR3 is 15 residues long. In germline, CDR1 is SGHRS, CDR2 YFSETQ.

The V call is TRBV5-1, the J call TRBJ2-2, with 12 bases identical to TRBD1. From germline, CDR1 is SGHRS and CDR2 YFSETQ. The V gene end was trimmed by 1 base and the J gene end by 5 bases; junction bases not matched to a gene: 3. This CDR3 spans 16 amino acids. CDR3 sequence reads: CASSLLGQGATGELFF. The DNA of the CDR3 is TGCGCCAGCAGCTTGTTGGGACAGGGGGCTACCGGGGAGCTGTTTTTT.

The V call is TRBV7-9, the J call TRBJ1-5, with D hard to call. Germline V gives CDR1 SEHNR, CDR2 FQNEAQ (reference sequence). The V gene lost 2 bases and the J gene lost 6 bases, with 5 bases spanning the gap. This CDR3 is built from 12 residues. Here the CDR3 DNA reads TGTGCCAGCAGCTTATATTCTCAGCCCCAGCATTTT. It specifies CASSLYSQPQHF.

The chain combines TRBV13 with TRBJ1-5; D is perhaps TRBD1 (6 bases). Germline V gives CDR1 PRHDT, CDR2 FYEKMQ (reference sequence). The CDR3 totals 15 residues. V shed 3 bases and J shed 1 base, with 10 bases lying between them. This CDR3 is CASSFGRGSNQPQHF. For the CDR3, the DNA is TGTGCCAGCAGCTTTGGCAGGGGAAGCAATCAGCCCCAGCATTTT.

The chain combines TRBV7-2 with TRBJ2-1; 10 bases align to TRBD2. V was clipped by 1 base and J by 9 bases; unmatched bases: 3. Germline values: CDR1 SGHTA, CDR2 FQGNSA. This CDR3 contains 14 residues. The CDR3: CASSLGLAGSEQFF. In nucleotides, the CDR3 is TGTGCCAGCAGCTTAGGACTAGCGGGTAGTGAGCAGTTCTTC.

The chain carries TRBV4-3 and TRBJ2-7; a possible D gene is TRBD1 (6 bases). Germline values: CDR1 LGHNA, CDR2 YSLEER. V lost 3 bases to trimming and J lost 3 bases, with 15 bases between them. The CDR3 spans 15 residues. The CDR3 loop reads CASSQGLGGSYEQYF. The CDR3 coding sequence is TGCGCCAGCAGCCAGGGGCTTGGGGGCAGCTACGAGCAGTACTTC.

The gene calls are TRBV5-1 and TRBJ2-1; 7 nucleotides align to TRBD1. Germline V CDR1 and CDR2: SGHRS, YFSETQ. The CDR3 is 15 amino acids. V was pared by 0 bases and J by 4 bases, with 4 bases of the junction left unmatched. CDR3 loop: CASSLGGQMYNEQFF. The CDR3 nucleotides are TGCGCCAGCAGCTTGGGGGGACAGATGTACAATGAGCAGTTCTTC.

This clone was picked up one time. The chain employs TRBV13 and TRBJ2-3; possible D gene TRBD2, 6 bases. V was shortened by 4 bases and J by 3 bases, with 17 bases between the two germline ends. This CDR3 contains 16 residues. CDR1 is PRHDT, CDR2 FYEKMQ, per germline (reference sequence). This chain's CDR3 is CASSSERLEGTDTQYF. The CDR3 nucleotides are TGTGCCAGCAGCTCGGAAAGACTAGAGGGAACAGATACGCAGTATTTT.

The rearrangement links TRBV6-5 to TRBJ2-1; 8 bases agree with TRBD1. The CDR3 covers 14 residues. Germline V CDR1 and CDR2: MNHEY, SVGAGI. The trim removed 6 bases at V and 2 bases at J, leaving 3 bases unmatched. In nucleotides, the CDR3 is TGTGCCAGCAGAGACAGGGGCACCTACAATGAGCAGTTCTTC. Translating it yields CASRDRGTYNEQFF.

The rearrangement links TRBV7-3 to TRBJ1-1, with a tentative D call TRBD1 (5 bases). CDR1 and CDR2 (germline): SGHTA, FQGTGA. This CDR3 is built from 14 residues. V was trimmed by 2 bases and J by 1 base, leaving 8 bases between them. The CDR3 region has the DNA TGTGCCAGCAGCTTAGGCAGGGCGAACACTGAAGCTTTCTTT. It yields the protein CASSLGRANTEAFF.

A note on this clone: Germline is not matched at one junction end, which may reflect a read error. V usage is TRBV5-1 and J usage is TRBJ2-6; 9 positions agree with TRBD2. Germline V gives CDR1 SGHRS, CDR2 YFSETQ. The CDR3 covers 16 residues. CDR3 loop: CASQREAIVGANVLPF. CDR3 in DNA: TGCGCCAGTCAGCGGGAGGCCATCGTTGGGGCCAACGTCCTGCCTTTC.

CDR3 protein: CASSARESLIDGYTF. The CDR3, as DNA: TGTGCCAGCAGCGCCCGGGAGTCCCTCATCGATGGCTACACCTTC. The chain has TRBV9 and TRBJ1-2, with D unresolved. Germline V gene sequence: CDR1 SGDLS, CDR2 YYNGEE. Trimming shortened V by 3 bases and J by 6 bases, and 18 bases separated the two germline ends. The CDR3 sequence is 15 residues long. The full variable domain, completed using reference TRBV9 and TRBJ1-2, is DSGVTQTPKHLITATGQRVTLRCSPRSGDLSVYWYQQSLDQGLQFLIQYYNGEERAKGNILERFSAQQFPDLHSELNLSSLELGDSALYFCASSARESLIDGYTFGSGTRLTVV.

The CDR3 loop is CASTSISGRAPGELFF. The CDR3 DNA is TGTGCCAGCACCTCGATTAGCGGGAGGGCCCCCGGGGAGCTGTTTTTT. V and J are TRBV5-6 and TRBJ2-2; 11 nucleotides agree with TRBD2. CDR3 length equals 16 residues. After removal of 6 bases from V and 6 bases from J, the junction contained 10 bases not matched to a gene. Germline V gene sequence: CDR1 SGHDT, CDR2 YYEEEE.